The 16 T cell receptor beta chains listed next were all sequenced from one sample in a study of Graves' ophthalmopathy and Graves' hyperthyroidism. Beta-chain TCR CDR3 regions were amplified from RNA transcripts. In the first round, RT-PCR was carried out with HTBI primers, and a multiplex PCR formed the second round. One entry per CDR3 protein results from TCRdb running MiXCR on the multiplex PCR reads. Of 300,000 to 500,000 distinct CDR3 sequences in the sample, approximately 15% were seen once. The sequencing input was peripheral blood. The origin of the receptors is a woman in her late teens or twenties with stable Graves' hyperthyroidism.

This clonotype was counted at least ten times. J is TRBJ1-5 and V is TRBV6-2 or TRBV6-3; maybe TRBD1 (5 bases). Germline V gene sequence: CDR1 MNHEY, CDR2 SVGEGT. The CDR3 covers 17 residues. The ends were cut back, 2 bases at V and 1 base at J, with 15 bases in the middle. The CDR3 nucleotides read TGTGCCAGCAGTTACGGAGGGGCTATTACCAGCAATCAGCCCCAGCATTTT. It encodes CASSYGGAITSNQPQHF.

This clonotype was seen at least ten times. The chain combines TRBV20-1 with TRBJ1-1; D is perhaps TRBD1 (6 bases). Trimming cost V 0 bases and J 3 bases, with 14 bases left between them. The CDR3 spans 15 residues. CDR1 is DFQATT and CDR2 is SNEGSKA in the germline V gene (reference sequence). The CDR3 region is CSARDAGRGYTEAFF. DNA for the CDR3: TGCAGTGCTAGAGATGCCGGCAGGGGTTACACTGAAGCTTTCTTT.

This clonotype has a count of ten or more. V and J are TRBV5-1 and TRBJ2-7; 7 bases fit TRBD1. V was clipped by 1 base and J by 0 bases; unmatched bases: 4. This CDR3 spans 15 amino acids. Germline V CDR1 and CDR2: SGHRS, YFSETQ. CDR3 in amino acids: CASSLTRDSSYEQYF. The CDR3 nucleotides read TGCGCCAGCAGCTTGACACGGGACAGCTCCTACGAGCAGTACTTC.

This clonotype came up many times. The chain is built from TRBV12-3 or TRBV12-4 and TRBJ1-1; the D is unclear. The CDR3 has 15 residues. V lost 6 bases to trimming and J lost 0 bases, with 14 bases between them. CDR3 nucleotide sequence: TGTGCCAGCAGGCCTCTTGGCGGGTTGAACACTGAAGCTTTCTTT. The encoded protein is CASRPLGGLNTEAFF.

The rearrangement uses TRBV2 and TRBJ2-7; 9 positions match TRBD1. The CDR3 is made up of 15 amino acids. The germline gives CDR1 SNHLY, CDR2 FYNNEI. J gave up 5 bases and V 5 bases, and 10 bases lay outside the gene matches. The chain's CDR3 is CASSKQGALVHEQYF. CDR3 DNA sequence: TGTGCCAGCAGTAAACAGGGGGCGCTTGTCCACGAGCAGTACTTC.

J is TRBJ1-1 and V is TRBV11-2; D not resolved. V gave up 5 bases and J gave up 5 bases, with 21 bases separating them. CDR1 SGHAT and CDR2 FQNNGV come from the germline V gene. This CDR3 contains 16 residues. CDR3 amino acids: CASSPRVLGGETEAFF. DNA for the CDR3: TGTGCCAGCAGCCCCCGAGTTTTAGGTGGAGAAACTGAAGCTTTCTTT.

This clonotype was observed at least ten times. The chain employs TRBV19 and TRBJ1-1; no clear D. Germline V gene data show CDR1 as LNHDA and CDR2 as SQIVND (reference sequence). V was trimmed by 1 base and J by 4 bases, leaving 10 bases between them. The CDR3 covers 14 residues. In DNA form, the CDR3 reads TGTGCCAGTAGTATAGGTGGGTCGGGCACTGAAGCTTTCTTT. This sequence encodes CASSIGGSGTEAFF.

V gene TRBV13 combines with J gene TRBJ2-7; the match to TRBD2 covers 10 bases. In germline, CDR1 is PRHDT, CDR2 FYEKMQ (reference sequence). The CDR3 is made up of 14 amino acids. V lost 6 bases and J lost 3; bases outside the gene matches: 5. CDR3 sequence reads: CASRPRLAGYEQYF. CDR3 nucleotide sequence: TGTGCCAGCAGACCGAGACTAGCGGGCTACGAGCAGTACTTC.

This clonotype was counted at least ten times. The V gene is TRBV6-2 or TRBV6-3, the J gene TRBJ1-2; D is perhaps TRBD1 (6 bases). Trimming removed 5 bases at V and 0 bases at J, with 22 bases between. The CDR3 has 18 residues. CDR1 is MNHEY and CDR2 is SVGEGT in the germline V gene. This chain's CDR3 is CASSHRLGADRTNYGYTF. CDR3 nucleotides: TGTGCCAGCAGTCACCGTTTGGGGGCAGATAGAACTAACTATGGCTACACCTTC.

The CDR3 is CASSLDGPGLQHGYTF. The CDR3 coding sequence is TGTGCCAGCAGCTTAGATGGTCCAGGGCTACAGCATGGCTACACCTTC. The rearrangement joins TRBV11-2 to TRBJ1-2; D is possibly TRBD1 (5 bases). The germline V gene has CDR1 SGHAT and CDR2 FQNNGV. The V end lost 0 bases, the J end lost 6 bases, and 17 bases lay between the germline ends. The CDR3 extends over 16 amino acids.

There are many counts of this clonotype. The chain has TRBV2 and TRBJ2-2, with D possibly matching TRBD2 (5 bases). CDR1 SNHLY and CDR2 FYNNEI come from the germline V gene. CDR3 length: 13 residues. The V end was cut by 6 bases, the J end by 6 bases, with 11 bases between. CDR3 in amino acids: CASSAGGAGELFF. DNA for the CDR3: TGTGCCAGCAGCGCAGGAGGTGCCGGGGAGCTGTTTTTT.

In this sample, this clonotype turned up a few times. The V gene is TRBV3-1, the J gene TRBJ2-7; 10 nucleotides line up with TRBD1. Germline CDR1 is LGHDT and CDR2 is YNNKEL (reference sequence). V was pared by 0 bases and J by 3 bases, with 5 bases of the junction left unmatched. The CDR3 consists of 16 residues. The CDR3 DNA sequence: TGTGCCAGCAGCCAAGACCGGACAGGGGGAGACTACGAGCAGTACTTC. Its protein product is CASSQDRTGGDYEQYF.

This clonotype showed up just a few times. The CDR3 here is CASHRDSLIYEQYF. CDR3 DNA: TGTGCCAGCCACAGGGACAGCCTAATCTACGAGCAGTACTTC. V is TRBV6-1 and J is TRBJ2-7, with 7 bases that match TRBD1. CDR1 is MNHNS, CDR2 SASEGT, per germline. Trimming took 8 bases from V and 3 from J; bases not matched to a gene: 10. The CDR3 has 14 amino acids.

This clonotype was seen repeatedly, ten times or more. The genes are TRBV29-1 and TRBJ1-1, with D uncertain. The CDR3 totals 10 residues. Germline V CDR1 and CDR2: SQVTM, ANQGSEA. Trimming stripped 0 bases from V and 6 bases from J, with 2 bases between. The CDR3 spells CSVEDSEAFF. The CDR3 DNA is TGCAGCGTTGAAGATTCTGAAGCTTTCTTT.

This clonotype was found many times. CDR3 bases: TGTGCCAGCAGTTTGAGCGGGTTAGACGAGCAGTACTTC. Residues: CASSLSGLDEQYF. V gene TRBV12-3 or TRBV12-4 combines with J gene TRBJ2-7; the D gene is possibly TRBD2 (6 bases). V shed 3 bases and J shed 5 bases, with 11 bases lying between them. This CDR3 is built from 13 residues.

This clonotype was detected many times. The rearrangement joins TRBV7-3 to TRBJ2-6; D is uncertain. CDR3 length: 15 residues. Trimming took 5 bases from V and 0 from J, leaving 8 bases between them. From germline, CDR1 is SGHTA and CDR2 FQGTGA. CDR3 sequence reads: CASSPLSSGANVLTF. The CDR3 region has the DNA TGTGCCAGCAGCCCTTTGAGCTCTGGGGCCAACGTCCTGACTTTC.